What follows are 19 T cell receptor beta chains derived from one specimen sequenced in a study of OX40 agonist ivuxolimab in advanced cancers. The method was the immunoSEQ multiplex PCR assay. Imported from immuneACCESS, the table was reduced by TCRdb to in-frame sequences with V and J called. These copies leave out some clones; in studies compared against another copy, an unresolved V gene accounts for under half, and the cause of the remainder is not known. The sample data list some 90,000 clones, and around nine tenths of these were observed just once. The top ten clonotypes cover 0.81% of the sample. Sample: CD4+ or CD8+ T cells sorted from blood, taken in a trial of the OX40 agonist ivuxolimab. The source of these receptors is an adult with an advanced solid tumor such as melanoma, head and neck, liver or kidney cancer.

The V call is TRBV2, the J call TRBJ2-3; D possibly corresponds to TRBD2 (7 bases). Germline loops: CDR1 SNHLY, CDR2 FYNNEI. CDR3 length: 14 amino acids. The CDR3, as DNA: TGTGCGGGGGGGGGCTACACTAGCACAGATACGCAGTATTTT. Encoded protein: CAGGGYTSTDTQYF. The whole variable domain, filled in from reference TRBV2 and TRBJ2-3, reads EPEVTQTPSHQVTQMGQEVILRCVPISNHLYFYWYRQILGQKVEFLVSFYNNEISEKSEIFDDQFSVERPDGSNFTLKIRSTKLEDSAMYFCAGGGYTSTDTQYFGPGTRLTVL.

This clone was recorded only once. The chain combines TRBV15 with TRBJ2-3, with D possibly being TRBD2 (6 bases). This CDR3 region has 14 residues. Germline V gene sequence: CDR1 LNHNV, CDR2 YYDKDF (reference sequence). V lost 3 bases to trimming and J lost 2 bases, with 9 bases between them. CDR3 DNA: TGTGCCACCAGCAGCGCGGGGTTCACAGATACGCAGTATTTT. This sequence encodes CATSSAGFTDTQYF.

The rearrangement joins TRBV15 to TRBJ1-2; 7 bases map to TRBD1. The CDR3 covers 15 residues. The germline V gene encodes CDR1 LNHNV and CDR2 YYDKDF (reference sequence). Unmatched junction bases numbered 5, after V lost 0 bases and J lost 4 bases. As DNA, the CDR3 is TGTGCCACCAGCAGAGATGGACAGGAGCTCTATGGCTACACCTTC. It translates to CATSRDGQELYGYTF. Based on the CDR3 plus reference TRBV15 and TRBJ1-2, the full variable domain is DAMVIQNPRYQVTQFGKPVTLSCSQTLNHNVMYWYQQKSSQAPKLLFHYYDKDFNNEADTPDNFQSRRPNTSFCFLDIRSPGLGDTAMYLCATSRDGQELYGYTFGSGTRLTVV.

The chain carries TRBV5-4 and TRBJ1-1; D gene uncertain. V lost 4 bases and J 2 bases, leaving 15 bases between the germline ends. Germline CDR1 SGHNT, CDR2 YYREEE (reference sequence). The CDR3 covers 15 residues. This CDR3 reads CASSPPGPSNTEAFF. The CDR3 DNA follows: TGTGCCAGCAGCCCCCCCGGGCCCTCTAACACTGAAGCTTTCTTT.

Written as DNA, the CDR3 is TGCGCCAGCAGCCGCGGACTAGCGAATACCTACAATGAGCAGTTCTTC. As protein: CASSRGLANTYNEQFF. This chain uses TRBV5-1 with TRBJ2-1; 9 bases are a match to TRBD2. The V gene end was trimmed by 4 bases and the J gene end by 2 bases; junction bases not matched to a gene: 7. The CDR3 is 16 residues long. Germline CDR1 reads SGHRS; CDR2 reads YFSETQ.

CDR3 sequence: CASSGTSGSSSYNEQFF. The CDR3, as DNA: TGTGCCAGCAGCGGGACTAGCGGGAGTTCCTCATACAATGAGCAGTTCTTC. This chain connects TRBV27 to TRBJ2-1; 14 bases agree with TRBD2. Germline V gives CDR1 MNHEY, CDR2 SMNVEV (reference sequence). There are 17 residues in the CDR3. J gave up 4 bases and V 6 bases, and 8 bases lay outside the gene matches.

This clone appeared a single time. The rearrangement uses TRBV19 and TRBJ2-5; a weak D match, TRBD1 (6 bases). The J call may be incorrect, as the DNA end agrees better with TRBJ2-7. Looked up from germline, CDR1 is LNHDA and CDR2 is SQIVND (reference sequence). This CDR3 spans 15 amino acids. The CDR3 protein is CASSIGGQGKYEQYF. The CDR3 DNA is TGTGCCAGTAGTATAGGTGGGCAGGGGAAATACGAGCAGTACTTC.

The chain recombines TRBV11-2 with TRBJ2-7; D remains unclear. CDR1 SGHAT and CDR2 FQNNGV come from the germline V gene. Trimming cost V 5 bases and J 9 bases, with 14 bases left between them. The length of the CDR3 is 12 residues. CDR3 residues: CASSQGPGTQYF. DNA of the CDR3: TGTGCCAGCAGCCAAGGACCCGGCACGCAGTACTTC.

This chain joins TRBV14 and TRBJ2-7; 12 nucleotides agree with TRBD2. The CDR3 is 16 residues long. V was pared by 4 bases and J by 5 bases, with 9 bases of the junction left unmatched. Germline CDR1 is SGHDN and CDR2 is FVKESK. The CDR3 region is CASSRELAGGGDEQYF. CDR3 coding DNA: TGTGCCAGCAGCCGAGAACTAGCGGGAGGCGGCGACGAGCAGTACTTC.

The chain combines TRBV4-1 with TRBJ2-3, with D possibly matching TRBD2 (6 bases). The V gene lost 6 bases and the J gene lost 1 base, with 23 bases spanning the gap. This CDR3 comprises 18 residues. Germline V lookup: CDR1 MGHRA, CDR2 YSYEKL. The CDR3 spells CASRALLSGQRGTDTQYF. As DNA, the CDR3 is TGCGCCAGCAGGGCTCTCCTAAGCGGGCAGAGGGGCACAGATACGCAGTATTTT.

The chain joins TRBV5-1 to TRBJ2-2; 11 positions match TRBD2. Per germline, CDR1 SGHRS and CDR2 YFSETQ. This CDR3 spans 16 amino acids. With 3 bases clipped from V and 2 bases from J, the junction kept 3 bases outside the gene matches. DNA for the CDR3: TGCGCCAGCAGCTGGGGACTAGCGGAAAACACCGGGGAGCTGTTTTTT. Amino acid sequence: CASSWGLAENTGELFF.

The CDR3 is CASSLGPFGVDTQYF. The CDR3 bases are TGCGCCAGCAGCTTGGGGCCGTTCGGGGTCGACACGCAGTATTTT. This chain connects TRBV5-1 to TRBJ2-3; the D gene is possibly TRBD2 (5 bases). Between the trimmed V and J ends, which lost 0 bases and 9 bases, there was a span of 17 bases. Germline values: CDR1 SGHRS, CDR2 YFSETQ. The CDR3 loop spans 15 amino acids.

The table lists this clone with a count of one. The chain has TRBV14 and TRBJ2-3, with a possible D match to TRBD2 (5 bases). V was pared by 4 bases and J by 3 bases, with 41 bases between. The germline gives CDR1 SGHDN, CDR2 FVKESK. The CDR3 extends over 24 amino acids. In nucleotides, the CDR3 is TGTGCCAGCAGCCCCCTTTTCTCGGGCGACCTCGCGGGCCAGAGACGGGTCGGGACAGATACGCAGTATTTT. Translated, it gives CASSPLFSGDLAGQRRVGTDTQYF.

This chain connects TRBV27 to TRBJ1-1; D is unclear. Germline V lookup: CDR1 MNHEY, CDR2 SMNVEV (reference sequence). There are 16 residues in the CDR3. V gave up 0 bases and J gave up 1 base, with 12 bases separating them. The CDR3 loop is CASSLSMGVRNTEAFF. The DNA for the CDR3 is TGTGCCAGCAGTTTATCGATGGGAGTCCGGAACACTGAAGCTTTCTTT.

The chain uses TRBV7-9 and TRBJ2-4; D unclear. The CDR3 covers 17 residues. Germline V gives CDR1 SEHNR, CDR2 FQNEAQ (reference sequence). V was shortened by 1 base and J by 0 bases, with 13 bases between the two germline ends. The CDR3 DNA is TGTGCCAGCAGCTTAGATGGCTACACGCTAGCCAAAAACATTCAGTACTTC. This encodes CASSLDGYTLAKNIQYF.

J is TRBJ2-7 and V is TRBV10-3; D remains unclear. Between the trimmed V and J ends, which lost 3 bases and 3 bases, there was a span of 6 bases. The germline gives CDR1 ENHRY, CDR2 SYGVKD. The CDR3 extends over 12 amino acids. The CDR3 DNA follows: TGTGCCATCAGTGACTCTGGCTACGAGCAGTACTTC. Amino acid sequence: CAISDSGYEQYF.

The gene calls are TRBV4-1 and TRBJ2-7; 7 bases are a match to TRBD2. Germline lookup yields CDR1 MGHRA and CDR2 YSYEKL. The CDR3 totals 15 residues. With 1 base clipped from V and 3 bases from J, the junction kept 6 bases outside the gene matches. In DNA form, the CDR3 reads TGCGCCAGCAGCCAAGGCCTAGCGGAGCTCTACGAGCAGTACTTC. Translating it yields CASSQGLAELYEQYF.

V is TRBV30 and J is TRBJ2-7, with D uncertain. CDR3 length: 13 residues. Germline lookup yields CDR1 GTSNPN and CDR2 SVGIG (reference sequence). The V and J ends lost 1 base and 9 bases respectively, with 16 bases between them. The CDR3 loop is CAWSDPRFRLQYF. The CDR3 DNA is TGTGCCTGGAGTGACCCCAGGTTCAGGTTGCAGTACTTC.

This sequence joins TRBV29-1 and TRBJ2-3, with 8 bases aligning to TRBD2. This CDR3 region has 15 residues. Germline CDR1 and CDR2: SQVTM and ANQGSEA. This chain's CDR3 is CIPRGGERDRDTQYF. The CDR3, as DNA: TGCATCCCACGGGGGGGGGAGAGAGACCGGGATACGCAGTATTTT.